The source of this T cell receptor (beta chain) is a study of cytomegalovirus exposure and HLA in healthy donors. Regarding the study as a whole: Owing to their indistinguishability, certain V segments, notably TRBV6-2 and TRBV6-3, were excluded.

Germline V gene lookup returns CDR1 MNHEY and CDR2 SVGAGI. With 5 bases removed from V and 3 bases from J, the gap between germline ends came to 16 bases. The CDR3 is 15 amino acids. Vbeta (60) and Jbeta (13) primers were used in the PCR. The protocol was immunoSEQ multiplex PCR, while the TCRdb copy is restricted to in-frame clones and leaves out a portion. The data show 150,000 to 200,000 clones, with roughly 82% seen just once and around 10% held by the top ten. About this clone: Its antigen is not identified.

The sample consisted of PBMCs. The V gene is TRBV6-5, the J gene TRBJ2-5; tentative D call: TRBD1 (6 bases). The sequence was collected from a man in his fifties or sixties in good health and CMV-seropositive. DNA for the CDR3: TGTGCCAGCAGTCCTACCAATGGACAGAAAGAGACCCAGTACTTC. It encodes CASSPTNGQKETQYF.